Listed below are T cell receptor beta chains from one sample, sequenced in a study of cytomegalovirus exposure and HLA in healthy donors. TCRdb's copy holds only in-frame clones and misses some; the assay was immunoSEQ multiplex PCR. The sample lists some 110,000 clones; around 78% were seen once. Sequencing was done on a sample of PBMCs. These receptors all come from a middle-aged man in good health and CMV-seronegative. CDR3s include the opening cysteine and the closing phenylalanine or tryptophan. The D gene is left open where the match is weak. Where a row states a size, it is once, few, many or the class of an expanded clone; other rows omit it.

v_call	j_call	d_call	clone_size	cdr3_aa	cdr3_nt
TRBV7-6	TRBJ2-1	TRBD2	.	CASSSGILAGGPNEQFF	TGTGCCAGCAGCTCCGGAATACTAGCGGGGGGGCCCAATGAGCAGTTCTTC
TRBV9	TRBJ2-2	TRBD2	.	CASSVGLAGASTGELFF	TGTGCCAGCAGCGTAGGACTAGCGGGCGCATCCACCGGGGAGCTGTTTTTT
TRBV6-5	TRBJ1-5	.	few	CASGDQPQHF	TGTGCCAGCGGAGATCAGCCCCAGCATTTT
TRBV6-6	TRBJ1-4	TRBD1	.	CASSSIGRGVEKLFF	TGTGCCAGCAGCTCGATCGGCAGGGGGGTTGAAAAACTGTTTTTT
TRBV12-5	TRBJ1-1	TRBD1	.	CASGLATGGMNTEAFF	TGTGCTAGTGGTTTGGCTACAGGGGGGATGAACACTGAAGCTTTCTTT
TRBV7-2	TRBJ1-2	TRBD1	few	CASRPGRDRVYGYTF	TGTGCCAGCAGGCCCGGCCGGGACAGAGTCTATGGCTACACCTTC
TRBV7-9	TRBJ1-1	.	once	CASSPRGLNTEAFF	TGTGCCAGCAGCCCCCGCGGGCTAAACACTGAAGCTTTCTTT
TRBV25-1	TRBJ2-6	.	.	CASSGRPGSGANVLTF	TGTGCCAGCAGTGGACGGCCGGGCTCTGGGGCCAACGTCCTGACTTTC
TRBV28	TRBJ1-5	TRBD1	.	CASRGRQGKSGPQPQHF	TGTGCCAGCAGGGGCAGACAGGGTAAATCGGGTCCTCAGCCCCAGCATTTT
TRBV4-3	TRBJ1-4	TRBD1	.	CASSAGSQGASEKLFF	TGCGCCAGCAGCGCTGGATCACAGGGGGCGAGCGAAAAACTGTTTTTT
TRBV7-2	TRBJ1-6	.	.	CASPSGDSYNSPLHF	TGTGCCAGCCCCTCAGGGGACTCCTATAATTCACCCCTCCACTTT
TRBV19	TRBJ1-5	.	.	CASSAGGRSGQPQHF	TGTGCCAGTAGTGCGGGGGGAAGGTCGGGACAGCCCCAGCATTTT
TRBV11-2	TRBJ1-1	.	once	CASSRSSGEGAFF	TGTGCCAGCAGCAGGAGTTCGGGAGAAGGGGCTTTCTTT